A selection of T cell receptor beta chains follows, all from one sample in a study of identical twins. Each CDR3 protein is one row after TCRdb ran MiXCR on the 5' RACE reads. The sample lists 600,000 to 800,000 distinct CDR3 sequences; around 20% were seen once. This same sample was also part of a study on T cells expressing NK-cell markers.

The material sequenced was PBMCs. These receptors all come from a young woman in good health. The CDR3 runs from the conserved cysteine through the conserved F or W. The order of the fields is clone size, V gene, CDR3 length, J gene, D gene, CDR3 DNA, CDR3 protein. D genes are given only for firm matches. Clone sizes are given selectively: once, few, many, or a class where the clone is expanded.

abundance: few
v_gene: TRBV5-1
len: 12
j_gene: TRBJ2-7
d_gene: .
CDR3nt: TGCGCCAGCAGGGAAGCGGACGGAGAGCAGTACTTC
CDR3aa: CASREADGEQYF

abundance: many
v_gene: TRBV12-3/TRBV12-4
len: 15
j_gene: TRBJ2-1
d_gene: TRBD2
CDR3nt: TGTGCCAGCGGACCGACTAGCGGGGGGGCCAATGAGCAGTTCTTC
CDR3aa: CASGPTSGGANEQFF

abundance: few
v_gene: TRBV10-3
len: 13
j_gene: TRBJ2-3
d_gene: TRBD2
CDR3nt: TGTGCCATCTTAGCGGGAGGGACAGATACGCAGTATTTT
CDR3aa: CAILAGGTDTQYF

abundance: .
v_gene: TRBV12-3/TRBV12-4
len: 14
j_gene: TRBJ2-7
d_gene: .
CDR3nt: TGTGCCAGCAAACCGGGGACGTCCTCCTACGAGCAGTACTTC
CDR3aa: CASKPGTSSYEQYF

abundance: .
v_gene: TRBV11-2
len: 13
j_gene: TRBJ2-5
d_gene: .
CDR3nt: TGTGCCAGCAGCTTGATCCGACTAGAGACCCAGTACTTC
CDR3aa: CASSLIRLETQYF

abundance: .
v_gene: TRBV19
len: 14
j_gene: TRBJ2-1
d_gene: TRBD2
CDR3nt: TGTGCCGCGGGAGCCGGACGAATCTACAATGAGCAGTTCTTC
CDR3aa: CAAGAGRIYNEQFF

abundance: .
v_gene: TRBV7-2
len: 15
j_gene: TRBJ2-5
d_gene: .
CDR3nt: TGTGCCAGCAGCTCTCGCGCGAGTTTGGCGGAGACCCAGTACTTC
CDR3aa: CASSSRASLAETQYF

abundance: .
v_gene: TRBV10-1
len: 14
j_gene: TRBJ2-5
d_gene: .
CDR3nt: TGCGCCAGCAGTGAGTCTGGGGGTCATGAGACCCAGTACTTC
CDR3aa: CASSESGGHETQYF

abundance: .
v_gene: TRBV6-1
len: 14
j_gene: TRBJ2-7
d_gene: TRBD2
CDR3nt: TGTGCCAGCAGAGGGACTAGCGGTTTCTACGAGCAGTACTTC
CDR3aa: CASRGTSGFYEQYF

abundance: few
v_gene: TRBV20-1
len: 13
j_gene: TRBJ1-3
d_gene: .
CDR3nt: TGCAGTGCTTCCAGGGTATCGGGAAACACCATATATTTT
CDR3aa: CSASRVSGNTIYF

abundance: .
v_gene: TRBV7-2
len: 16
j_gene: TRBJ2-3
d_gene: .
CDR3nt: TGTGCCAGCGCCCCCCTCCCCTTCGTATACACAGATACGCAGTATTTT
CDR3aa: CASAPLPFVYTDTQYF

abundance: few
v_gene: TRBV20-1
len: 17
j_gene: TRBJ2-1
d_gene: TRBD2
CDR3nt: TGCAGTGCTAGAGTGACTAGCGGGAGTGGGTCCTACAATGAGCAGTTCTTC
CDR3aa: CSARVTSGSGSYNEQFF

abundance: once
v_gene: TRBV6-8
len: 16
j_gene: TRBJ2-7
d_gene: TRBD2
CDR3nt: TGTGCCAGCAGTTACTCGGGGGATAGCGGGATCTACGAGCAGTACTTC
CDR3aa: CASSYSGDSGIYEQYF

abundance: .
v_gene: TRBV9
len: 16
j_gene: TRBJ2-1
d_gene: .
CDR3nt: TGTGCCAGCAGCGCTATCACTAGTTCTTCCTACAATGAGCAGTTCTTC
CDR3aa: CASSAITSSSYNEQFF

abundance: .
v_gene: TRBV6-5
len: 14
j_gene: TRBJ1-2
d_gene: .
CDR3nt: TGTGCCAGCAGTTACCGAGGCCTGGGGGATGGCTACACCTTC
CDR3aa: CASSYRGLGDGYTF

abundance: many
v_gene: TRBV27
len: 14
j_gene: TRBJ2-7
d_gene: .
CDR3nt: TGTGCCAGCAGTTTAGGTCGGGGGTCCTACGAGCAGTACTTC
CDR3aa: CASSLGRGSYEQYF

abundance: few
v_gene: TRBV7-9
len: 14
j_gene: TRBJ1-2
d_gene: .
CDR3nt: TGTGCCAGCAGCTTAGAAGGAACCGGCTATGGCTACACCTTC
CDR3aa: CASSLEGTGYGYTF

abundance: .
v_gene: TRBV7-2
len: 16
j_gene: TRBJ2-2
d_gene: TRBD2
CDR3nt: TGTGCCAGCAGCTACCGGACTAGCGCGAACACCGGGGAGCTGTTTTTT
CDR3aa: CASSYRTSANTGELFF

abundance: .
v_gene: TRBV5-1
len: 15
j_gene: TRBJ2-7
d_gene: TRBD2
CDR3nt: TGCGCCAGCAGCCTTAGCGGGGGGATCTCCTACGAGCAGTACTTC
CDR3aa: CASSLSGGISYEQYF

abundance: .
v_gene: TRBV12-3/TRBV12-4
len: 15
j_gene: TRBJ1-1
d_gene: .
CDR3nt: TGTGCCAGCAGTTTTGTCTTACCGATGAACACTGAAGCTTTCTTT
CDR3aa: CASSFVLPMNTEAFF

abundance: few
v_gene: TRBV7-9
len: 17
j_gene: TRBJ2-1
d_gene: TRBD2
CDR3nt: TGTGCCAGCAGCGTCCCCATAGCGGGAGGGTCCTACAATGAGCAGTTCTTC
CDR3aa: CASSVPIAGGSYNEQFF

abundance: few
v_gene: TRBV20-1
len: 15
j_gene: TRBJ2-5
d_gene: TRBD2
CDR3nt: TGCAGTGCTAGCCGAGCAGCGGGGCCCCAAGAGACCCAGTACTTC
CDR3aa: CSASRAAGPQETQYF

abundance: .
v_gene: TRBV7-2
len: 16
j_gene: TRBJ2-7
d_gene: .
CDR3nt: TGTGCCAGCAGCTTAGGTACGATCAGGGCTTCCTACGAGCAGTACTTC
CDR3aa: CASSLGTIRASYEQYF

abundance: few
v_gene: TRBV24-1
len: 19
j_gene: TRBJ2-3
d_gene: .
CDR3nt: TGTGCCACCAGTGATTCCTCCCAGGGTGGTAGCAAGAATCCAGATACGCAGTATTTT
CDR3aa: CATSDSSQGGSKNPDTQYF

abundance: .
v_gene: TRBV27
len: 12
j_gene: TRBJ2-7
d_gene: .
CDR3nt: TGTGCCAGCAGGGACCAGGGCCACGAGCAGTACTTC
CDR3aa: CASRDQGHEQYF

abundance: many
v_gene: TRBV4-3
len: 15
j_gene: TRBJ1-2
d_gene: .
CDR3nt: TGCGCCAGCAGCCAAGAGGTGGGACACATCTATGGCTACACCTTC
CDR3aa: CASSQEVGHIYGYTF

abundance: many
v_gene: TRBV3-1
len: 16
j_gene: TRBJ2-4
d_gene: TRBD2
CDR3nt: TGTGCCAGCAGCCCAGGTAGCGGGAGCGGACGGAACATTCAGTACTTC
CDR3aa: CASSPGSGSGRNIQYF

abundance: .
v_gene: TRBV29-1
len: 13
j_gene: TRBJ1-2
d_gene: TRBD1
CDR3nt: TGCAGCGTTGGAGACAGGGCTAACTATGGCTACACCTTC
CDR3aa: CSVGDRANYGYTF

abundance: many
v_gene: TRBV20-1
len: 14
j_gene: TRBJ2-1
d_gene: .
CDR3nt: TGCAGTGCTGCGCGGGTACCCAGGGACAATGAGCAGTTCTTC
CDR3aa: CSAARVPRDNEQFF

abundance: few
v_gene: TRBV5-6
len: 15
j_gene: TRBJ1-5
d_gene: TRBD1
CDR3nt: TGTGCCAGCAGCTTAGGACAGGAGACTAATCAGCCCCAGCATTTT
CDR3aa: CASSLGQETNQPQHF

abundance: .
v_gene: TRBV29-1
len: 13
j_gene: TRBJ1-1
d_gene: .
CDR3nt: TGCAGCGTTGAGAAAGGGTCGGGGACTGAAGCTTTCTTT
CDR3aa: CSVEKGSGTEAFF

abundance: many
v_gene: TRBV12-3/TRBV12-4
len: 14
j_gene: TRBJ2-5
d_gene: .
CDR3nt: TGTGCCAGCAGTTCCCGGGGACAACAAGAGACCCAGTACTTC
CDR3aa: CASSSRGQQETQYF

abundance: .
v_gene: TRBV27
len: 15
j_gene: TRBJ2-3
d_gene: .
CDR3nt: TGTGCCAGCAGTCTCCTAGGGGGGCATGGAGATACGCAGTATTTT
CDR3aa: CASSLLGGHGDTQYF

abundance: .
v_gene: TRBV5-6
len: 12
j_gene: TRBJ1-1
d_gene: .
CDR3nt: TGTGCCAGCAGCTTGGGGGATACGAGGGCTTTCTTT
CDR3aa: CASSLGDTRAFF

abundance: few
v_gene: TRBV20-1
len: 14
j_gene: TRBJ1-4
d_gene: .
CDR3nt: TGCAGTGCTAGAGACCCGGGGGCGAGTGAAAAACTGTTTTTT
CDR3aa: CSARDPGASEKLFF

abundance: .
v_gene: TRBV6-1
len: 16
j_gene: TRBJ1-6
d_gene: TRBD1
CDR3nt: TGTGCCAGCAGTGTCCAGGGGGTGATTTTTATTTCACCCCTCCACTTT
CDR3aa: CASSVQGVIFISPLHF

abundance: once
v_gene: TRBV2
len: 13
j_gene: TRBJ1-1
d_gene: .
CDR3nt: TGTGCCAGCAGCCGCAGTAGAGGCACTGAAGCTTTCTTT
CDR3aa: CASSRSRGTEAFF

abundance: few
v_gene: TRBV9
len: 12
j_gene: TRBJ2-7
d_gene: .
CDR3nt: TGTGCCAGCAGCGTAGCAGGGAGCGAGCAGTACTTC
CDR3aa: CASSVAGSEQYF

abundance: few
v_gene: TRBV7-2
len: 13
j_gene: TRBJ1-1
d_gene: .
CDR3nt: TGTGCCAGCAGCTTAGTTGGGGTGGCTGAAGCTTTCTTT
CDR3aa: CASSLVGVAEAFF

abundance: many
v_gene: TRBV12-3/TRBV12-4
len: 14
j_gene: TRBJ2-3
d_gene: TRBD1
CDR3nt: TGTGCCAGCAGCCCGGGACAGGGGATGGATACGCAGTATTTT
CDR3aa: CASSPGQGMDTQYF

abundance: few
v_gene: TRBV29-1
len: 12
j_gene: TRBJ2-5
d_gene: .
CDR3nt: TGCAGCGGCGGGTATGGTTTAGAGACCCAGTACTTC
CDR3aa: CSGGYGLETQYF

abundance: .
v_gene: TRBV20-1
len: 14
j_gene: TRBJ2-5
d_gene: TRBD2
CDR3nt: TGCAGTGCTCCTCCTGGAGGGAGGGGAGAGACCCAGTACTTC
CDR3aa: CSAPPGGRGETQYF

abundance: few
v_gene: TRBV5-1
len: 14
j_gene: TRBJ2-3
d_gene: .
CDR3nt: TGCGCCAGCAGCTTCGAGACTCAAGTAGATACGCAGTATTTT
CDR3aa: CASSFETQVDTQYF

abundance: .
v_gene: TRBV4-3
len: 15
j_gene: TRBJ2-5
d_gene: .
CDR3nt: TGCGCCAGCAGCCAAGAAGTAGGGGGTAGCGGGACCCAGTACTTC
CDR3aa: CASSQEVGGSGTQYF

abundance: few
v_gene: TRBV10-3
len: 14
j_gene: TRBJ2-5
d_gene: .
CDR3nt: TGTGCCACGGTGGAGTCGGGGCTGAAAGAGACCCAGTACTTC
CDR3aa: CATVESGLKETQYF

abundance: .
v_gene: TRBV11-2
len: 15
j_gene: TRBJ2-3
d_gene: TRBD1
CDR3nt: TGTGCCAGCAGCTTAGGGGACAGTGGCCCAGATACGCAGTATTTT
CDR3aa: CASSLGDSGPDTQYF

abundance: few
v_gene: TRBV7-9
len: 16
j_gene: TRBJ2-3
d_gene: TRBD2
CDR3nt: TGTGCCAGCAGCTTGGCTGCGGCGGGGGTAACAGATACGCAGTATTTT
CDR3aa: CASSLAAAGVTDTQYF

abundance: .
v_gene: TRBV2
len: 16
j_gene: TRBJ2-6
d_gene: TRBD1
CDR3nt: TGTGCCAGCAGTCAGGACAGGGAGTCTGGGGCCAACGTCCTGACTTTC
CDR3aa: CASSQDRESGANVLTF

abundance: .
v_gene: TRBV20-1
len: 13
j_gene: TRBJ2-7
d_gene: .
CDR3nt: TGCAGTGCTGGGGGACATAACTCCTACGAGCAGTACTTC
CDR3aa: CSAGGHNSYEQYF

abundance: .
v_gene: TRBV12-3/TRBV12-4
len: 17
j_gene: TRBJ2-1
d_gene: TRBD2
CDR3nt: TGTGCCAGCAGTTTAGCATTGAGCGGGAGGGGTATCGATGAGCAGTTCTTC
CDR3aa: CASSLALSGRGIDEQFF

abundance: few
v_gene: TRBV5-1
len: 16
j_gene: TRBJ1-6
d_gene: TRBD1
CDR3nt: TGCGCCAGCAGCTTGTTTAACAGGGGAGTGAATTCACCCCTCCACTTT
CDR3aa: CASSLFNRGVNSPLHF